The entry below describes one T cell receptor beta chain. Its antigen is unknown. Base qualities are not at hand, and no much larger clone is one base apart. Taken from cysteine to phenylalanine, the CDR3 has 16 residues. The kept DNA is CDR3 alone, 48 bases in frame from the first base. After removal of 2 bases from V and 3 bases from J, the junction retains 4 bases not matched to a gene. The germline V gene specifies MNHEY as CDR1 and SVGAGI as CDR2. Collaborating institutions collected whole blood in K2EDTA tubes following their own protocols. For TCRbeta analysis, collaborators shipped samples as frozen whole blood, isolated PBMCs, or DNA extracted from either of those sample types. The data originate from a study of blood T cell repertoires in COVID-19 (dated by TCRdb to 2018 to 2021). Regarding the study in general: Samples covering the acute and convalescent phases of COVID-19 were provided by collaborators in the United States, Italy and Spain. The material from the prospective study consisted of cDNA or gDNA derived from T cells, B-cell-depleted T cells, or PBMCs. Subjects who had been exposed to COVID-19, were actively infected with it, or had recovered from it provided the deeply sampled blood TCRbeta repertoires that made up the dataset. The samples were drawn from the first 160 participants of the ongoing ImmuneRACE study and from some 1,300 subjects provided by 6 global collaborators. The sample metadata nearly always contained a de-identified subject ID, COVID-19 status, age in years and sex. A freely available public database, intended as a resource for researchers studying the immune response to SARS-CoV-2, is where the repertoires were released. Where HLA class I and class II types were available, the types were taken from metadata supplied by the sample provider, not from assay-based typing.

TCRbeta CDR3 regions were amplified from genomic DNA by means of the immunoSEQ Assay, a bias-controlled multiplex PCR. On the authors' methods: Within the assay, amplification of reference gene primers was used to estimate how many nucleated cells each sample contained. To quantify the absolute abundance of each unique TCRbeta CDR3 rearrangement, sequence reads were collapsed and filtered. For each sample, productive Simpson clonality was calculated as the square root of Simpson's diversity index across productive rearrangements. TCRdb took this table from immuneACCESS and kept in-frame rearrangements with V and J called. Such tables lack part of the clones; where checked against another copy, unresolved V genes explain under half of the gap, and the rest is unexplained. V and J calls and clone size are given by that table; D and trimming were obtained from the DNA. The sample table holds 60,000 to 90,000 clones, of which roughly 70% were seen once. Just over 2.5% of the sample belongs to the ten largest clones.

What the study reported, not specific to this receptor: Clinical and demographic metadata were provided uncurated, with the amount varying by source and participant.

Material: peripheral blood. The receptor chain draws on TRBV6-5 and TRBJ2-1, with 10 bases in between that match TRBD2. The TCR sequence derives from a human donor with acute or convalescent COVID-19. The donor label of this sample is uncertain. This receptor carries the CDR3 CASSYRTSGIYNEQFF. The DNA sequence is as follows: TGTGCCAGCAGTTACCGGACTAGCGGAATCTACAATGAGCAGTTCTTC.